This TCR beta chain was captured in a study of T cell responses to AZD1222 COVID-19 vaccine. Germline CDR1 and CDR2: SGDLS and YYNGEE. V dropped 4 bases and J dropped 5; count of bases not matched to a gene: 6. This CDR3 spans 14 amino acids. Clones were read by immunoSEQ multiplex PCR, and TCRdb kept only the in-frame ones, dropping some. This sample has about 140,000 clones, with roughly 90% found just once. The chain carries TRBV9 and TRBJ2-5; 9 nucleotides line up with TRBD1. The sample was peripheral blood, taken on day 0 of AZD1222 vaccination. The sequence came from an adult in good health. CDR3 in amino acids: CASSRTGGEETQYF. The CDR3 bases are TGTGCCAGCAGCCGTACAGGGGGCGAGGAGACCCAGTACTTC. The whole variable domain, remainder taken from reference TRBV9 and TRBJ2-5, is DSGVTQTPKHLITATGQRVTLRCSPRSGDLSVYWYQQSLDQGLQFLIQYYNGEERAKGNILERFSAQQFPDLHSELNLSSLELGDSALYFCASSRTGGEETQYFGPGTRLLVL.